Presented here are 26 T cell receptor beta chains from one specimen sequenced in a study of metastatic and nonmetastatic thyroid tumors. Before thyroid surgery, none of the patients had received any treatment. TCRdb redid the clone calls on the PCR reads using MiXCR. This sample has around 26,000 clones, with 15% found just once. The sample was blood. The receptors come from a female donor with papillary thyroid cancer or a benign thyroid nodule (not recorded which). Some clones in this sample may be carry-over from other donors' samples.

Ten or more counts support this clone. This chain links TRBV6-1 with TRBJ1-1, with a weak D call TRBD1 (5 bases). The CDR3 is made up of 15 amino acids. Trimming cost V 3 bases and J 0 bases, with 11 bases left between them. Germline V gives CDR1 MNHNS, CDR2 SASEGT. DNA of the CDR3: TGTGCCAGCAGTGACTTCGGGACCATGAACACTGAAGCTTTCTTT. Protein: CASSDFGTMNTEAFF.

The table lists this clone with many counts. For the CDR3, the DNA is TGTGCCATCGGACAAGAATCCTACAATGAGCAGTTCTTC. Its translation is CAIGQESYNEQFF. The V gene is TRBV10-3, the J gene TRBJ2-1, with a weak D call TRBD1 (5 bases). The V and J ends lost 8 bases and 1 base respectively, with 9 bases between them. The CDR3 length is 13 residues. Germline V CDR1 and CDR2: ENHRY, SYGVKD.

This clone was counted many times. The CDR3 nucleotides read TGTGCCAGCAGCTTCGGGACAGTCAATAATTCACCCCTCCACTTT. Its protein is CASSFGTVNNSPLHF. The V and J genes are TRBV11-2 and TRBJ1-6, with TRBD1 matching 7 bases. There are 15 residues in the CDR3. CDR1 is SGHAT, CDR2 FQNNGV, per germline. J was trimmed by 5 bases and V by 3 bases; bases with no gene match: 4. Complete variable domain (other parts from reference TRBV11-2 and TRBJ1-6): EAGVAQSPRYKIIEKRQSVAFWCNPISGHATLYWYQQILGQGPKLLIQFQNNGVVDDSQLPKDRFSAERLKGVDSTLKIQPAKLEDSAVYLCASSFGTVNNSPLHFGNGTRLTVT.

This clone appeared many times. The V gene is TRBV10-2, the J gene TRBJ2-1, with no clear D. The CDR3 is 12 residues long. Germline-derived CDR1 and CDR2 are WSHSY and SAAADI. The V and J ends lost 4 bases and 9 bases respectively, with 10 bases between them. This chain's CDR3 is CASSGVGVEQFF. CDR3 nucleotides: TGCGCCAGCAGTGGCGTGGGCGTTGAGCAGTTCTTC.

This clone was seen many times. This sample also contains other DNA sequences that code for the same CDR3. The V gene is TRBV18, the J gene TRBJ1-1; no clear D gene. In germline, CDR1 is KGHSH, CDR2 LQKENI. V lost 5 bases to trimming and J lost 0 bases, with 7 bases between them. This CDR3 comprises 13 residues. CDR3: CASSTGMNTEAFF. The CDR3, as DNA: TGTGCCAGCTCAACTGGAATGAACACTGAAGCTTTCTTT.

Worth noting for this clone: One end of the junction is discordant with germline, which a read error may explain. The genes are TRBV12-3 or TRBV12-4 and TRBJ2-7; possible D gene TRBD1, 6 bases. The CDR3 contains 14 residues. DNA for the CDR3: TGTGCCAGTAGTTTTAGGACAGACACAGATACCCAGTACTTC. This codes for CASSFRTDTDTQYF.

This clone appeared many times. The chain combines TRBV19 with TRBJ1-5; D is uncertain. The CDR3 runs 15 residues. Between the trimmed V and J ends, which lost 0 bases and 4 bases, there was a span of 10 bases. Germline CDR1 reads LNHDA; CDR2 reads SQIVND (reference sequence). CDR3 DNA: TGTGCCAGTAGTATAGATCGGTCGGTGAATCAGCCCCAGCATTTT. Protein product: CASSIDRSVNQPQHF. Looking up the rest from reference TRBV19 and TRBJ1-5 gives the full variable domain: DGGITQSPKYLFRKEGQNVTLSCEQNLNHDAMYWYRQDPGQGLRLIYYSQIVNDFQKGDIAEGYSVSREKKESFPLTVTSAQKNPTAFYLCASSIDRSVNQPQHFGDGTRLSIL.

This clone was found many times. The rearrangement links TRBV19 to TRBJ2-2; the match to TRBD1 covers 7 bases. The CDR3 extends over 17 amino acids. Per germline, CDR1 LNHDA and CDR2 SQIVND (reference sequence). Germline trimming cut 6 bases from V and 2 bases from J; bases unmatched to any gene: 12. The CDR3 loop reads CASRQALGTVNTGELFF. CDR3 nucleotides: TGTGCCAGTAGGCAAGCCCTCGGGACAGTTAACACCGGGGAGCTGTTTTTT.

The sample holds many counts of this clone. V and J are TRBV25-1 and TRBJ2-3; 9 nucleotides agree with TRBD2. The trim removed 3 bases at V and 2 bases at J, leaving 6 bases unmatched. The CDR3 is made up of 16 amino acids. Germline V lookup: CDR1 MGHDK, CDR2 SYGVNS. The DNA of the CDR3 is TGTGCCAGCAGTGAGTTACTAGCGGGTGACACAGATACGCAGTATTTT. Its protein product is CASSELLAGDTDTQYF.

This rearrangement joins TRBV6-1 to TRBJ2-1, with 8 bases matching TRBD1. CDR3 length: 14 residues. Per the germline V gene, CDR1 is MNHNS and CDR2 is SASEGT. J lost 6 bases, V lost 5 bases, and 6 bases had no gene match. This chain's CDR3 is CASSLGTGVNEQFF. The CDR3, as DNA: TGTGCCAGCAGTCTTGGGACAGGTGTCAATGAGCAGTTCTTC.

This clone was observed many times. Other nucleotide sequences in the sample specify the same CDR3. The chain combines TRBV19 with TRBJ1-6, with 7 bases that match TRBD1. Germline CDR1 is LNHDA and CDR2 is SQIVND (reference sequence). This CDR3 is 15 amino acids long. The junction had 8 bases not matched to a gene; V was cut back by 3 bases and J by 9 bases. The CDR3 bases are TGTGCCAGTAGTATCAAAGGGGGCTTGGGTTCACCCCTCCACTTT. Translated: CASSIKGGLGSPLHF.

This clone was counted many times. The rearrangement uses TRBV18 and TRBJ2-7; D possibly corresponds to TRBD1 (5 bases). From germline, CDR1 is KGHSH and CDR2 LQKENI. V was pared by 3 bases and J by 3 bases, with 15 bases between. The CDR3 totals 15 residues. The chain's CDR3 is CASSPTEQVVYEQYF. CDR3 nucleotides: TGTGCCAGCTCACCGACGGAACAGGTGGTCTACGAGCAGTACTTC.

This clone was counted many times. The V gene is TRBV18, the J gene TRBJ2-3, with 8 bases lining up with TRBD2. With V trimmed by 3 bases and J by 6 bases, 2 bases remained unmatched. Germline V gene sequence: CDR1 KGHSH, CDR2 LQKENI. There are 13 residues in the CDR3. The CDR3 spells CASSPGGRDTQYF. CDR3 in DNA: TGTGCCAGCTCACCGGGCGGGAGGGATACGCAGTATTTT.

Ten or more counts support this clone. DNA of the CDR3: TGTGCCAGCAGTTACGCCCCCCTGGAGGCGGGATACAATGAGCAGTTCTTC. This translates into CASSYAPLEAGYNEQFF. The chain recombines TRBV6-2 or TRBV6-3 with TRBJ2-1; D is possibly TRBD2 (6 bases). This CDR3 comprises 17 residues. Germline V gene data show CDR1 as MNHEY and CDR2 as SVGEGT. V was cut by 2 bases and J by 4 bases, with 18 bases left in between.

Many counts were recorded for this clone. The gene calls are TRBV30 and TRBJ2-1; possible D gene TRBD2, 5 bases. The CDR3 extends over 13 amino acids. V lost 0 bases to trimming and J lost 4 bases, with 7 bases between them. Per germline, CDR1 GTSNPN and CDR2 SVGIG (reference sequence). The CDR3 bases are TGTGCCTGGAGTGTAGGCGGGTACAATGAGCAGTTCTTC. Translated, it gives CAWSVGGYNEQFF.

The table lists this clone with many counts. The chain carries TRBV3-1 and TRBJ1-2, with 9 bases lining up with TRBD1. Germline values: CDR1 LGHDT, CDR2 YNNKEL (reference sequence). The length of the CDR3 is 13 residues. With V trimmed by 5 bases and J by 8 bases, 6 bases remained unmatched. This chain's CDR3 is CASSDRGIGGYTF. CDR3 nucleotide sequence: TGTGCCAGCAGCGACAGGGGGATTGGCGGCTACACCTTC.

This clone has ten or more counts. The chain joins TRBV19 to TRBJ2-1, with TRBD2 matching over 13 bases. V was clipped by 4 bases and J by 2 bases; unmatched bases: 11. The germline gives CDR1 LNHDA, CDR2 SQIVND (reference sequence). The CDR3 extends over 19 amino acids. Here the CDR3 DNA reads TGTGCCAGTAGTAGCTCCCTCGGACTAGCGGGAGCCCCCTACAATGAGCAGTTCTTC. It translates to CASSSSLGLAGAPYNEQFF.

This clone has a count of ten or more. A much larger clone is a single base away; this may be a read error. This same CDR3 is encoded by further DNA sequences in the sample. The rearrangement joins TRBV6-2 or TRBV6-3 to TRBJ2-2, with unresolved D. This CDR3 region has 12 residues. Germline lookup yields CDR1 MNHEY and CDR2 SVGEGT. The CDR3 sequence: CASRTNAGELFF. The DNA for the CDR3 is TGTGCCAGCAGAACGAACGCCGGGGAGCTGTTTTTT.

The sample holds many counts of this clone. The J gene is TRBJ1-2, the V gene TRBV19; 9 nucleotides agree with TRBD1. The CDR3 is made up of 16 amino acids. In germline, CDR1 is LNHDA, CDR2 SQIVND (reference sequence). V dropped 2 bases and J dropped 6; count of bases not matched to a gene: 10. The CDR3 nucleotides read TGTGCCAGTAGTATAACCAACCCGGGACAGGGAAATGGCTACACCTTC. It specifies CASSITNPGQGNGYTF.

This clone was counted ten times or more. This chain links TRBV11-2 with TRBJ1-1, with TRBD1 matching over 9 bases. CDR3 length: 15 residues. J lost 7 bases, V lost 5 bases, and 11 bases had no gene match. Germline V gene lookup returns CDR1 SGHAT and CDR2 FQNNGV. CDR3 nucleotide sequence: TGTGCCAGCAGCAGCCGTCCGGGACAGGGCATTGAAGCTTTCTTT. Protein sequence: CASSSRPGQGIEAFF.

By share of the sample, this clone is medium-sized (0.01 to 0.1%). This rearrangement joins TRBV10-3 to TRBJ2-7, with 10 bases identical to TRBD2. V was clipped by 6 bases and J by 5 bases; unmatched bases: 10. This CDR3 is built from 15 residues. From germline, CDR1 is ENHRY and CDR2 SYGVKD. CDR3 sequence: CAIRGGLAGGNEQYF. The CDR3 bases are TGTGCCATCAGGGGGGGATTAGCGGGAGGAAACGAGCAGTACTTC.

This clone came up many times. The chain recombines TRBV11-2 with TRBJ2-1, with a possible D match to TRBD2 (6 bases). The CDR3 extends over 16 amino acids. Germline V CDR1 and CDR2: SGHAT, FQNNGV. V was trimmed by 0 bases and J by 0 bases, leaving 9 bases between them. The DNA of the CDR3 is TGTGCCAGCAGCTTAGACGGGGGTAGCTCCTACAATGAGCAGTTCTTC. This codes for CASSLDGGSSYNEQFF.

This clone is deemed medium-sized. V usage is TRBV6-2 or TRBV6-3 and J usage is TRBJ2-7, with 11 nucleotides matching TRBD2. Looked up from germline, CDR1 is MNHEY and CDR2 is SVGEGT. Trimming at V came to 7 bases and at J to 5 bases, leaving 7 bases not matched to a gene. The CDR3 extends over 14 amino acids. As DNA, the CDR3 is TGTGCCAGCACTTCGACTAGCGGGAACCACGAGCAGTACTTC. Translated: CASTSTSGNHEQYF.

By sample fraction, this clone is medium-sized. V and J are TRBV30 and TRBJ1-2; D is undetermined. Trimming took 1 base from V and 8 from J, leaving 8 bases between them. The germline V gene has CDR1 GTSNPN and CDR2 SVGIG (reference sequence). The length of the CDR3 is 11 residues. In nucleotides, the CDR3 is TGTGCCTGGAGTGGACATCTAGGCTACACCTTC. Translated, it gives CAWSGHLGYTF.

Regarding this clone: The junction does not match germline at one end; this may be a read error. V gene TRBV15 combines with J gene TRBJ1-2, with 8 bases fitting TRBD1. In germline, CDR1 is LNHNV, CDR2 YYDKDF (reference sequence). The CDR3 runs to 15 residues. The CDR3 coding sequence is TGTGCCGCCAGCAGTTTACAGGGGGCTAACTATGGCTACACCTTC. It yields the protein CAASSLQGANYGYTF.

This clone was seen a handful of times. The chain has TRBV6-1 and TRBJ2-5; 9 bases map to TRBD1. Looked up from germline, CDR1 is MNHNS and CDR2 is SASEGT. With 7 bases clipped from V and 3 bases from J, the junction kept 6 bases outside the gene matches. The length of the CDR3 is 14 residues. The chain's CDR3 is CASMGQGNKETQYF. CDR3 coding DNA: TGTGCCAGCATGGGACAGGGTAACAAAGAGACCCAGTACTTC.